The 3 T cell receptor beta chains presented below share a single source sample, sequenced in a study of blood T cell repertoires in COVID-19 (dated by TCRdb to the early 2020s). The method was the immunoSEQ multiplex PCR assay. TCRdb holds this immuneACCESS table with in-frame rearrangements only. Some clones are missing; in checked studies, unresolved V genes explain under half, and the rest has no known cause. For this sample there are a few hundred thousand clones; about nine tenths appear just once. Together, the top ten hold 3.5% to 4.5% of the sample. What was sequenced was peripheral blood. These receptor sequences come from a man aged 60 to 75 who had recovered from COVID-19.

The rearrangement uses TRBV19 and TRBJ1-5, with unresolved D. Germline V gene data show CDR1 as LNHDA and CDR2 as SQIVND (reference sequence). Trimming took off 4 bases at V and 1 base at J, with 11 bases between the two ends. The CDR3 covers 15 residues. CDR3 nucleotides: TGTGCCAGTAGTACTTCGTGGAGGAGCAATCAGCCCCAGCATTTT. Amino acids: CASSTSWRSNQPQHF. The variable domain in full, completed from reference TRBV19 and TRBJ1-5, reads DGGITQSPKYLFRKEGQNVTLSCEQNLNHDAMYWYRQDPGQGLRLIYYSQIVNDFQKGDIAEGYSVSREKKESFPLTVTSAQKNPTAFYLCASSTSWRSNQPQHFGDGTRLSIL.

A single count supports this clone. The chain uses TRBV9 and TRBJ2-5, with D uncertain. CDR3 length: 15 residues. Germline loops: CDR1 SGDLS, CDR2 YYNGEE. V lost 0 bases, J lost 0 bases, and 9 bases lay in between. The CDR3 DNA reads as TGTGCCAGCAGCGTAGATCGACTGCACCAAGAGACCCAGTACTTC. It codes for CASSVDRLHQETQYF. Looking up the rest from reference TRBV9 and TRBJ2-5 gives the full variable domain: DSGVTQTPKHLITATGQRVTLRCSPRSGDLSVYWYQQSLDQGLQFLIQYYNGEERAKGNILERFSAQQFPDLHSELNLSSLELGDSALYFCASSVDRLHQETQYFGPGTRLLVL.

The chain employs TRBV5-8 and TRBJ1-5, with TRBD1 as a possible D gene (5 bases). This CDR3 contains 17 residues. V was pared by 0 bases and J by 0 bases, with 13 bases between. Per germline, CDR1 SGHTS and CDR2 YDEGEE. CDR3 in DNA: TGTGCCAGCAGCTTGGGTGACAGAGTTTATAGCAATCAGCCCCAGCATTTT. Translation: CASSLGDRVYSNQPQHF.